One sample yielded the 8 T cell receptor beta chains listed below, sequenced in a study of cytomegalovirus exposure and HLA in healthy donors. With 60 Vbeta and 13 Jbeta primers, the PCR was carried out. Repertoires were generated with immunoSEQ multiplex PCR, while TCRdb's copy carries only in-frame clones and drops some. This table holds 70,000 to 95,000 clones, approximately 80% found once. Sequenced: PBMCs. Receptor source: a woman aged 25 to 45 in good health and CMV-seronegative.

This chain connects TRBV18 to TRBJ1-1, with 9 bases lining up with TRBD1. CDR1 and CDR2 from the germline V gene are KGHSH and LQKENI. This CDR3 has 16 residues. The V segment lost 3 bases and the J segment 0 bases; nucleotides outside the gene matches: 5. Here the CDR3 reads CASSPGQGVMNTEAFF. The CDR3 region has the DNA TGTGCCAGCTCACCGGGACAGGGTGTGATGAACACTGAAGCTTTCTTT.

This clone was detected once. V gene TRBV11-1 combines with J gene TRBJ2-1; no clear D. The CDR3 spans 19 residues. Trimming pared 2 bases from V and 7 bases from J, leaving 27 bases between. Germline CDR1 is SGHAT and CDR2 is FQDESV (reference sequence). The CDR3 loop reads CASSLSPSSRLRPLNEQFF. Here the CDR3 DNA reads TGTGCCAGCAGCTTAAGTCCAAGTAGCAGACTCCGCCCTCTAAATGAGCAGTTCTTC.

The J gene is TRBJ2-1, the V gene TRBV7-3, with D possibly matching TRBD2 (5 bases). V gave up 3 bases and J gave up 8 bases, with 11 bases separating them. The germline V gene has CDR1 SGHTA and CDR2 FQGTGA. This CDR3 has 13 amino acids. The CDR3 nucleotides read TGTGCCAGCAGCTTCGTCACTAGGGATGAGCAGTTCTTC. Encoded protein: CASSFVTRDEQFF.

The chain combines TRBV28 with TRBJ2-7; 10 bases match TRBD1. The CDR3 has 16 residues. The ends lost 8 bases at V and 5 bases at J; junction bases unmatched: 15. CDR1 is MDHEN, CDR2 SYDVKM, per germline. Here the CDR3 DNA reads TGTGCCAGCGGATTTGGTCCTGACAGGGGGCTCGACGAGCAGTACTTC. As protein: CASGFGPDRGLDEQYF.

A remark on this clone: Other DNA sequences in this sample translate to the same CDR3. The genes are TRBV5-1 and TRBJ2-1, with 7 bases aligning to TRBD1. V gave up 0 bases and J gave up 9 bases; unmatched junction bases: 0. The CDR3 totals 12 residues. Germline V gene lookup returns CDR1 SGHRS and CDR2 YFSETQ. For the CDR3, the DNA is TGCGCCAGCAGCTTGGGACAGGGTGAGCAGTTCTTC. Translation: CASSLGQGEQFF.

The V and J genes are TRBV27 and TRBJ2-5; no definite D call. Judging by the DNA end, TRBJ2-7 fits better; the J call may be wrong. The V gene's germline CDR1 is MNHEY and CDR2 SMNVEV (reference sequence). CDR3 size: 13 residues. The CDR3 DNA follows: TGTGCCAGCAGTTTAAAGGCTAGCTACGAGCAGTACTTC. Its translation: CASSLKASYEQYF.

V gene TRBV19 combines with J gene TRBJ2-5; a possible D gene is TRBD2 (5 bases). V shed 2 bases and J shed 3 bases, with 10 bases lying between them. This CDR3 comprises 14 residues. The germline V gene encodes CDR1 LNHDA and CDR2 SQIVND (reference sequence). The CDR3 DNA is TGTGCCAGTAGTATATCCGGACTCAAAGAGACCCAGTACTTC. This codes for CASSISGLKETQYF.

The CDR3: CASTPGGPASGANVLTF. The CDR3 DNA is TGTGCCAGTACCCCGGGAGGGCCGGCCTCTGGGGCCAACGTCCTGACTTTC. This sequence joins TRBV19 and TRBJ2-6; 8 positions agree with TRBD2. The V and J ends lost 7 bases and 0 bases, in that order; junction bases with no gene match: 8. The germline V gene has CDR1 LNHDA and CDR2 SQIVND (reference sequence). The CDR3 contains 17 residues.